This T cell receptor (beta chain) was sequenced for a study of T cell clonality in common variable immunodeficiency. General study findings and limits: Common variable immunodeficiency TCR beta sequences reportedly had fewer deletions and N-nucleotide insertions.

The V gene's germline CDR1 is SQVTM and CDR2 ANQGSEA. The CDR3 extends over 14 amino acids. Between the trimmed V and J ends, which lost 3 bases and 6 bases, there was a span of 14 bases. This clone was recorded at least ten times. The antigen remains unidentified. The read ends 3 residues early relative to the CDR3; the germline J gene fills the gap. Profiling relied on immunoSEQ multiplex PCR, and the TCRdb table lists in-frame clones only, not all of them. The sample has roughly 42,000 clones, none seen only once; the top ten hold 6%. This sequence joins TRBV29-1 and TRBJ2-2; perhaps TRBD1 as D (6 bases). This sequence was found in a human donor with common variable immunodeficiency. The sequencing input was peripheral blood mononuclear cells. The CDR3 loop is CSVEGWDISGELFF. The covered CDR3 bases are TGCAGCGTTGAGGGATGGGACATTTCCGGGGAG.